The 4 T cell receptor beta chains below come from one sample, sequenced in a study of T cell changes during pregnancy in multiple sclerosis. Here immunoSEQ multiplex PCR was the method, and the copy in TCRdb shows in-frame clones only, minus some. The sample holds about 100,000 clones, around 92% seen once. Sequencing used peripheral blood, obtained after pregnancy. The receptors were gathered from a female donor with multiple sclerosis, enrolled in a pregnancy study.

The CDR3 DNA sequence: TGTGCCAGCAGCTTGGTGTCCCCGGGGGAGCAGTTCTTC. Amino acid sequence: CASSLVSPGEQFF. V and J are TRBV5-4 and TRBJ2-1; a possible D gene is TRBD2 (5 bases). The CDR3 runs to 13 residues. Per the germline V gene, CDR1 is SGHNT and CDR2 is YYREEE (reference sequence). Trimming removed 0 bases from V and 10 bases from J, with 11 bases in between.

The chain is built from TRBV6-5 and TRBJ1-6; 7 nucleotides align to TRBD1. CDR1 is MNHEY and CDR2 is SVGAGI in the germline V gene. The CDR3 is 16 residues long. After removal of 3 bases from V and 6 bases from J, the junction contained 8 bases not matched to a gene. This CDR3 is CASSYLPGQINSPLHF. As DNA, the CDR3 is TGTGCCAGCAGTTATCTTCCGGGACAGATTAATTCACCCCTCCACTTT.

DNA for the CDR3: TGTGCCAGCAGTTTATCGAAGGGACAGATAACACCCCTCCACTTT. The encoded protein is CASSLSKGQITPLHF. The V call is TRBV27, the J call TRBJ1-6; 7 nucleotides align to TRBD1. This CDR3 has 15 residues. The J segment lost 11 bases and the V segment lost 0 bases, leaving 7 bases of the junction unmatched. Germline CDR1 MNHEY, CDR2 SMNVEV (reference sequence).

This chain joins TRBV2 and TRBJ2-7; possible D gene TRBD1, 6 bases. Trimming stripped 4 bases from V and 2 bases from J, with 15 bases between. This CDR3 spans 15 amino acids. Germline V gene data show CDR1 as SNHLY and CDR2 as FYNNEI. The CDR3 bases are TGTGCCAGCAGTGGGTACAGGGACGCGACCTACGAGCAGTACTTC. Protein sequence: CASSGYRDATYEQYF.